This T cell receptor beta chain was identified during a study of control samples from healthy donors and cancer patients. Here immunoSEQ multiplex PCR was the method, and the copy in TCRdb shows in-frame clones only, minus some. The top ten clones hold approximately 7.9% of a sample with about 88,000 clones, 93% of them seen once. The germline gives CDR1 MNHEY, CDR2 SVGAGI. The CDR3 totals 15 residues. V shed 4 bases, J shed 2 bases, and the junction held 5 bases outside the gene matches. Sequencing was performed on blood. The receptor was isolated from a man aged 18 to 29 in good health. This chain uses TRBV6-5 with TRBJ2-5; 9 nucleotides align to TRBD1. The CDR3 loop is CASSSPGQGQETQYF. DNA for the CDR3: TGTGCCAGCAGTTCCCCGGGACAGGGTCAAGAGACCCAGTACTTC.